This T cell receptor beta chain stems from a study of blood T cells in healthy people across ages. V gave up 1 base and J gave up 6 bases, with 12 bases separating them. The CDR3 length is 13 residues. CDR1 DFQATT and CDR2 SNEGSKA come from the germline V gene (reference sequence). This clonotype showed up just a few times. Primed by a sample-barcoded 5' primer and a J-beta primer mix, a second PCR proceeded for roughly 7 to 12 cycles. MiXCR was run by TCRdb on the 5' RACE reads, yielding one entry per CDR3 protein. The table has 1.6 million or so distinct CDR3 sequences, about 35% seen once. The rearrangement links TRBV20-1 to TRBJ1-1; D is unresolved. The sequenced material came from blood. The clonotype comes from a woman aged 25-40 years in good health. This chain's CDR3 is CSARASLRAEAFF. The DNA of the CDR3 is TGCAGTGCTAGAGCGTCCCTAAGGGCTGAAGCTTTCTTT.